A selection of T cell receptor beta chains follows, all from one sample in a study of shared clonotypes between healthy human individuals. The method was immunoSEQ multiplex PCR; TCRdb's version includes in-frame clones alone and lacks a portion of them. The sample has a few hundred thousand clones, around three quarters seen once. Sequencing was done on a sample of PBMCs. These receptors all come from a woman aged 40 to 50 in good health. Some clones in this sample may be carry-over from other donors' samples. Both conserved end residues are part of each CDR3. Fields, in order: clone size, D gene, J gene, V gene, CDR3 protein, CDR3 DNA. A D gene is named only where the DNA matches it firmly. Some rows mark clone size as missing; the rest say once, few, many or name a class of expanded clone.

>.|.|TRBJ2-7|TRBV20-1
CSASGSYEQYF
TGCAGTGCTAGCGGGAGCTACGAGCAGTACTTC
>.|.|TRBJ2-7|TRBV10-3
CAISSESYEQYF
TGTGCCATCAGTTCCGAGTCCTACGAGCAGTACTTC
>.|.|TRBJ1-5|TRBV7-2
CASSLTGEPQHF
TGTGCCAGCAGCTTAACCGGGGAGCCCCAGCATTTT
>.|.|TRBJ2-4|TRBV20-1
CSAEAADIQYF
TGCAGTGCAGAAGCTGCGGACATTCAGTACTTC
>.|.|TRBJ2-7|TRBV14
CASSQDSPYEQYF
TGTGCCAGCAGCCAAGATAGCCCCTACGAGCAGTACTTC
>.|.|TRBJ2-4|TRBV7-2
CASSPRWVAKNIQYF
TGTGCCAGCAGCCCCCGGTGGGTAGCCAAAAACATTCAGTACTTC
>.|TRBD2|TRBJ2-7|TRBV12-5
CASGTPSGTNSYEQYF
TGTGCTAGTGGTACACCTAGCGGGACCAACTCCTACGAGCAGTACTTC
>.|TRBD2|TRBJ2-2|TRBV19
CASSDLAGTGELFF
TGTGCCAGTAGTGACCTAGCGGGGACCGGGGAGCTGTTTTTT
>.|.|TRBJ2-7|TRBV14
CASSQGFSGRREQYF
TGTGCCAGCAGCCAGGGATTCTCGGGGCGGAGGGAGCAGTACTTC
>many|TRBD1|TRBJ2-1|TRBV6-5
CASRPGQGVSGEQFF
TGTGCCAGCAGACCGGGACAGGGAGTCAGCGGTGAGCAGTTCTTC
>.|.|TRBJ1-1|TRBV19
CASSPSYGIHTEAFF
TGTGCCAGTAGTCCTTCATACGGGATTCACACTGAAGCTTTCTTT